A selection of T cell receptor beta chains follows, all from one sample in a study of T cells in localized non-small cell lung cancer. Profiled with immunoSEQ multiplex PCR; TCRdb holds only in-frame clones, not every one. The data hold roughly 1,500 clones, with less than 25% observed a single time. The sequencing here drew on lung tumor tissue, taken before any cancer treatment. These receptors all come from a female donor aged 60 or older with stage II squamous cell lung carcinoma. The CDR3 runs from the conserved cysteine through the conserved F or W. The order of the fields is V gene, clone size, D gene, J gene, CDR3 protein, CDR3 DNA. The D gene is left open where the match is weak. Clone size is given for some rows only: seen once, a few or many times, or a class if the clone is expanded.

>TRBV6-8|few|NA|TRBJ1-2
CASSYRDMDGGMRYGYTF
TGTGCCAGCAGTTACCGTGACATGGACGGGGGGATGCGCTATGGCTACACCTTC
>TRBV11-3|NA|NA|TRBJ2-2
CASSLPSTSDTGELFF
TGTGCCAGCAGCTTACCATCCACTTCCGACACCGGGGAGCTGTTTTTT